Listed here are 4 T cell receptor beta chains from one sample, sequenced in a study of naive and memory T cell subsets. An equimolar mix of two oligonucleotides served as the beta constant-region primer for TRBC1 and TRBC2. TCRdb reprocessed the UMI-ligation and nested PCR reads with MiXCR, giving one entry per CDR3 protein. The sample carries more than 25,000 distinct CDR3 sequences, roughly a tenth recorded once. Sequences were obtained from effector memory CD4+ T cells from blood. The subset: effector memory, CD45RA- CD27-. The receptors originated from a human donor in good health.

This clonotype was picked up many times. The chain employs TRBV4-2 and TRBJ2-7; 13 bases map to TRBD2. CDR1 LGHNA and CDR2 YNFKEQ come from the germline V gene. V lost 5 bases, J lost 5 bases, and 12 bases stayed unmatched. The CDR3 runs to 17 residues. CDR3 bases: TGTGCCAGCAGCAAGAATTCGGGACTAGCGGGACCGCACGAGCAGTACTTC. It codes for CASSKNSGLAGPHEQYF.

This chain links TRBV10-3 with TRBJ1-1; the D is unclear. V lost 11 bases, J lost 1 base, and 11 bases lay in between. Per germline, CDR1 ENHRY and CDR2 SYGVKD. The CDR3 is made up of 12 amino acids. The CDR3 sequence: CAAGLGNTEAFF. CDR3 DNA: TGTGCCGCAGGCTTAGGGAACACTGAAGCTTTCTTT.

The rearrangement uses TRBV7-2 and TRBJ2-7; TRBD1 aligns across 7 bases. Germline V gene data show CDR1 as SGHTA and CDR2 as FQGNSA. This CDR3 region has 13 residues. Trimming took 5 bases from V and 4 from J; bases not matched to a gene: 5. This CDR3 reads CASSLEQGYEQYF. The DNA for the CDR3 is TGTGCCAGCAGCCTAGAACAGGGGTACGAGCAGTACTTC. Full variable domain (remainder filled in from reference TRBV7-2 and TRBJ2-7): GAGVSQSPSNKVTEKGKDVELRCDPISGHTALYWYRQSLGQGLEFLIYFQGNSAPDKSGLPSDRFSAERTGGSVSTLTIQRTQQEDSAVYLCASSLEQGYEQYFGPGTRLTVT.

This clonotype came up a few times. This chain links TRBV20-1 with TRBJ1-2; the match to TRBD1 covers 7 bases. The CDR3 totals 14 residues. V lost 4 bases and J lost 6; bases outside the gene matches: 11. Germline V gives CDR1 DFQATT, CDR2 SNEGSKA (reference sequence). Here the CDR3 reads CSAIRKNRGDGYTF. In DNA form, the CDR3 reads TGCAGTGCTATAAGAAAGAACAGGGGAGATGGCTACACCTTC.